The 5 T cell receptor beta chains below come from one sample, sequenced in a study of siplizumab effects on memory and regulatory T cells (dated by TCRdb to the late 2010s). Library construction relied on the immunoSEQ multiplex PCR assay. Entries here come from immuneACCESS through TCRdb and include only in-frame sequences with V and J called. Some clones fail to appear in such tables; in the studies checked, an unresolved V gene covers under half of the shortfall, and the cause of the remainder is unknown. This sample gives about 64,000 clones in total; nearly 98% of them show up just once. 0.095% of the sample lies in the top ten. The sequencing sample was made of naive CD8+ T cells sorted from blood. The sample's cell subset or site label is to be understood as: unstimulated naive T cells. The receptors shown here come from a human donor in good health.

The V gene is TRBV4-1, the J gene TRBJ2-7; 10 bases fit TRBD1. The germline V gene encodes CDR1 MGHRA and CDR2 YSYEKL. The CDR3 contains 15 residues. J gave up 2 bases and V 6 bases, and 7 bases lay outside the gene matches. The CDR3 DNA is TGCGCCAGCAGTCGAACCGGGACAGGGGCCTACGAGCAGTACTTC. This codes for CASSRTGTGAYEQYF.

Written as DNA, the CDR3 is TGTGCCAGCAGCTTAGATGGGGATGGCTACACCTTC. Protein sequence: CASSLDGDGYTF. V is TRBV7-6 and J is TRBJ1-2; D gene unclear. The germline CDR1 and CDR2 sequences are SGHVS and FNYEAQ. V was clipped by 1 base and J by 6 bases, with 6 bases between them. This CDR3 is 12 amino acids long.

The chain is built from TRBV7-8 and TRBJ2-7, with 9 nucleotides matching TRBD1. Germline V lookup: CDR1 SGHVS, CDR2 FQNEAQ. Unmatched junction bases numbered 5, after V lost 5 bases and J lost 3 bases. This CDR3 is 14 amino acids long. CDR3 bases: TGTGCCAGCAGCAAGACAGGGGGGGGCTACGAGCAGTACTTC. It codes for CASSKTGGGYEQYF.

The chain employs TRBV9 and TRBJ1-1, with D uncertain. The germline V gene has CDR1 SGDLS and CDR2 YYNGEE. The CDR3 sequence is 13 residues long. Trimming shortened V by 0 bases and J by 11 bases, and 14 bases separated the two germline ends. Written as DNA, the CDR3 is TGTGCCAGCAGCGTAGGTGATACCACTGGGGCTTTCTTT. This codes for CASSVGDTTGAFF.

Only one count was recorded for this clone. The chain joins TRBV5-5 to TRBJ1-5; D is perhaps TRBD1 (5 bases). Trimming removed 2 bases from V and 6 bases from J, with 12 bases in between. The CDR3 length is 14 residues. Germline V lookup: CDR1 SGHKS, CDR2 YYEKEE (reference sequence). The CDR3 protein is CASSLGTWGQPQHF. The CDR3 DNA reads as TGTGCCAGCAGCTTAGGGACTTGGGGTCAGCCCCAGCATTTT.